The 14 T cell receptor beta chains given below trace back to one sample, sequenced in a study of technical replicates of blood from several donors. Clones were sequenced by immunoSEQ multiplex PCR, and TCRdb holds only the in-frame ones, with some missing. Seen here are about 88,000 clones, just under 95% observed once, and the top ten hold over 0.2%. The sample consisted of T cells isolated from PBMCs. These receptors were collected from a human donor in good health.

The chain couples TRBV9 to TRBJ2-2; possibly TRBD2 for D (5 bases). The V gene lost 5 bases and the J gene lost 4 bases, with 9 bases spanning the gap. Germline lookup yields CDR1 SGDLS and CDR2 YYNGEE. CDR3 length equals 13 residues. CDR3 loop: CASRSGVTGELFF. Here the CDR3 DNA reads TGTGCCAGCAGATCCGGGGTCACCGGGGAGCTGTTTTTT.

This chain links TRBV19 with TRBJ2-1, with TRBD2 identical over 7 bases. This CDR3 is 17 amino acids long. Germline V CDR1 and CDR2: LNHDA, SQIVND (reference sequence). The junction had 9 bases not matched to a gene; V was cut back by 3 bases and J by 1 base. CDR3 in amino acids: CASSIAGEVGSYNEQFF. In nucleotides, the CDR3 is TGTGCCAGTAGTATTGCGGGAGAGGTCGGGTCCTACAATGAGCAGTTCTTC.

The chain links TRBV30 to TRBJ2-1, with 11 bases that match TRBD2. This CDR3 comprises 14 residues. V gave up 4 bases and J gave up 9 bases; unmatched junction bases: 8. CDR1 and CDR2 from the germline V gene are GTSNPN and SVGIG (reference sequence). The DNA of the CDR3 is TGTGCCTGGAAGTTAGCGGGGGGGCCGATTGAGCAGTTCTTC. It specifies CAWKLAGGPIEQFF.

As DNA, the CDR3 is TGTGCCAGCATCGCTACAGGGCTCAACACTGAAGCTTTCTTT. It is translated as CASIATGLNTEAFF. This chain links TRBV11-3 with TRBJ1-1; D is possibly TRBD1 (6 bases). V was cut by 7 bases and J by 2 bases, with 14 bases left in between. Germline V gene data show CDR1 as SGHNT and CDR2 as YENEEA. There are 14 residues in the CDR3.

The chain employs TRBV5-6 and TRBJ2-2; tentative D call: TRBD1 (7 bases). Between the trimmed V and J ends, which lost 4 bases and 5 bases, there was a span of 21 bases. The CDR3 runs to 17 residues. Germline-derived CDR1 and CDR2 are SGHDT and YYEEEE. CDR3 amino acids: CASSIEQGRMSTGELFF. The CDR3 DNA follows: TGTGCCAGCAGCATCGAACAGGGGAGGATGAGTACCGGGGAGCTGTTTTTT.

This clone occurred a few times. As DNA, the CDR3 is TGTGCCAGTAGCTACAGCGGGGGGATTGGCGGGGAGCTGTTTTTT. Protein sequence: CASSYSGGIGGELFF. V and J are TRBV19 and TRBJ2-2, with 9 bases that match TRBD2. V dropped 6 bases and J dropped 7; count of bases not matched to a gene: 9. The CDR3 has 15 residues. Germline loops: CDR1 LNHDA, CDR2 SQIVND (reference sequence).

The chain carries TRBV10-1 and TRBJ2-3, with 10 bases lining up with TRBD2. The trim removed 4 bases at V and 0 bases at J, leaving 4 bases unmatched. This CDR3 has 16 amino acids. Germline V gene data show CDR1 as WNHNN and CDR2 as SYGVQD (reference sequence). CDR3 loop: CASSGTSGGSTDTQYF. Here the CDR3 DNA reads TGCGCCAGCAGTGGGACTAGCGGAGGGAGCACAGATACGCAGTATTTT.

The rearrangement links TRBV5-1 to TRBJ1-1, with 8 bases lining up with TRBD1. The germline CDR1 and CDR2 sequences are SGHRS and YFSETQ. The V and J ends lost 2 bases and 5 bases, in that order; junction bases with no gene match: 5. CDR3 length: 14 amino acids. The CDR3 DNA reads TGCGCCAGCAGCTTCCAGGACAGGGTTACTGAAGCTTTCTTT. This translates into CASSFQDRVTEAFF.

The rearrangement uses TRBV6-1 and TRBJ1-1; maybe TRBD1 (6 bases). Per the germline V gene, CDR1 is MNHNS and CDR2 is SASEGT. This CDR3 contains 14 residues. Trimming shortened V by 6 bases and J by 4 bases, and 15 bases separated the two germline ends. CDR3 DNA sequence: TGTGCCAGCAGCCCAGGGGTCTGGGGCACTGAAGCTTTCTTT. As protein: CASSPGVWGTEAFF.

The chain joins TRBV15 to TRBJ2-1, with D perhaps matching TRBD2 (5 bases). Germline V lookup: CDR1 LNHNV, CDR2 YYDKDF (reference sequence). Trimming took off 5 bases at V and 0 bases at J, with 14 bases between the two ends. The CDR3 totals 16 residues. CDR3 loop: CATSGGMGPSYNEQFF. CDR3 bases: TGTGCCACCAGCGGAGGCATGGGCCCCTCCTACAATGAGCAGTTCTTC.

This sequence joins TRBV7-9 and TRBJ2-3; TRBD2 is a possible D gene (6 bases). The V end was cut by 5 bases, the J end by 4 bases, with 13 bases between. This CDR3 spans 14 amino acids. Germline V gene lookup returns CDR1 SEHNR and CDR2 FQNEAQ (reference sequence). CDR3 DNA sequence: TGTGCCAGCAGCCCGGCCCTAGCGCCAGATACGCAGTATTTT. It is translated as CASSPALAPDTQYF.

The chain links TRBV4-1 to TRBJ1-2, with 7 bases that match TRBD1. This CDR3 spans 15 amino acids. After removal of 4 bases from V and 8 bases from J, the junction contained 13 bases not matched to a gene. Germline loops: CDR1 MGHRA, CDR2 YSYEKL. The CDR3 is CASSRPSDREKGYTF. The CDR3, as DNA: TGCGCCAGCAGCCGGCCGAGTGACAGGGAGAAAGGCTACACCTTC.

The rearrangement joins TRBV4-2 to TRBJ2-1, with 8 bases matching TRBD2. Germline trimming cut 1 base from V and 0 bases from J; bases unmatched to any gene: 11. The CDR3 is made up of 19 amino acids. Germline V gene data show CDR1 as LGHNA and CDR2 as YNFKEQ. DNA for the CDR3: TGTGCCAGCAGCCAAGGATCTAGCGGGTATGATAGCTCCTACAATGAGCAGTTCTTC. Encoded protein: CASSQGSSGYDSSYNEQFF.

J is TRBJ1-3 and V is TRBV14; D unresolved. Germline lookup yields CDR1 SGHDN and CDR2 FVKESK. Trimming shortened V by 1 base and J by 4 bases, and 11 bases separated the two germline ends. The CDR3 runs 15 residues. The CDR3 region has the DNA TGTGCCAGCAGCCAAGGATACGGAGCCGGAAACACCATATATTTT. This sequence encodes CASSQGYGAGNTIYF. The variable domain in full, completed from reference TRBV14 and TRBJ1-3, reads EAGVTQFPSHSVIEKGQTVTLRCDPISGHDNLYWYRRVMGKEIKFLLHFVKESKQDESGMPNNRFLAERTGGTYSTLKVQPAELEDSGVYFCASSQGYGAGNTIYFGEGSWLTVV.